The present TCR beta chain was sequenced within a study of regulatory T cells in long-lasting Graves disease. Findings and caveats of the study: Repertoires from persistent disease leaned toward TRBV28, TRBJ1-2 and TRBJ2-5. Whereas new patients shared 966 public clonotypes, persistent patients shared more, at 2,500 to 3,500.

This sample's time point: newly diagnosed GD, antithyroid drugs for less than 3 months. PBMC-extracted RNA yielded the TCR library. In building TCR beta libraries, iRepertoire HTBI primers were used together with Arm-PCR of CDR3 regions. TCRdb ran MiXCR on the multiplex PCR reads and lists one entry per CDR3 protein. The data contain around 250,000 distinct CDR3 sequences, about 17% of them singletons. The V and J ends lost 1 base and 5 bases respectively, with 15 bases between them. Germline CDR1 and CDR2: SGHRS and YFSETQ. The CDR3 covers 16 residues. This clonotype was observed many times. Antigen unknown. Separately, the same data were catalogued under a study of T cells in Graves' hyperthyroidism and ophthalmopathy. That paper states: The HTBI primer set drove a first-round RT-PCR of the TCR CDR3. Progression to ophthalmopathy was predicted a median of 6.5 months early.

Sample: peripheral blood mononuclear cells (PBMCs), taken at new diagnosis, from a patient treated with antithyroid drugs. The TCR originated in a young woman with Graves disease. V usage is TRBV5-1 and J usage is TRBJ2-2, with D perhaps being TRBD1 or TRBD2 (6 bases each). The CDR3 loop is CASSLSGGVGTGELFF. CDR3 coding DNA: TGCGCCAGCAGCTTGTCCGGGGGCGTCGGGACCGGGGAGCTGTTTTTT.